Following are 10 T cell receptor beta chains from one sample sequenced in a study of response to subunit inactivated influenza vaccine. TCRdb used MiXCR to reprocess the RT-PCR reads, holding one entry per CDR3 protein. The sample carries about 570,000 distinct CDR3 sequences, roughly 10% recorded once. These data also formed part of another study, on T cells expressing NK-cell markers. That work contributes: As the method of synthesis, 5'RACE template switching with UMIs yielded TCR beta cDNA.

This sample comprised PBMCs from blood, obtained on the day of vaccination. The source is a man aged 50 to 60 who received an inactivated influenza vaccine.

This clonotype was found a few times. This chain joins TRBV6-5 and TRBJ2-1; TRBD2 matches 10 bases. Trimming removed 0 bases from V and 7 bases from J; junction bases left unmatched: 6. The V gene's germline CDR1 is MNHEY and CDR2 SVGAGI. The CDR3 has 16 amino acids. DNA for the CDR3: TGTGCCAGCAGTTACTCGCAAGCGGGGGGGCTTAATGAGCAGTTCTTC. As protein: CASSYSQAGGLNEQFF.

This clonotype turned up a few times. The CDR3 coding sequence is TGTGCCAGCAGTTTATACCGAGAGACCCAGTACTTC. It specifies CASSLYRETQYF. The J gene is TRBJ2-5, the V gene TRBV12-3 or TRBV12-4, with unresolved D. There are 12 residues in the CDR3. V was trimmed by 2 bases and J by 4 bases, leaving 5 bases between them.

The chain combines TRBV6-1 with TRBJ1-4; 7 nucleotides match TRBD1. The CDR3 loop spans 14 amino acids. The V gene end was trimmed by 6 bases and the J gene end by 3 bases; junction bases not matched to a gene: 4. Germline assignment: CDR1 MNHNS and CDR2 SASEGT. The CDR3 region is CASRSGQPNEKLFF. The CDR3 nucleotides read TGTGCCAGCAGATCGGGACAGCCTAATGAAAAACTGTTTTTT.

In this sample, this clonotype turned up a few times. This chain uses TRBV7-2 with TRBJ2-7; the D is unclear. The germline V gene has CDR1 SGHTA and CDR2 FQGNSA. Trimming removed 1 base from V and 4 bases from J, with 11 bases in between. The CDR3 length is 14 residues. In nucleotides, the CDR3 is TGTGCCAGCAGCTTAGTTGGCGCCCGTTACGAGCAGTACTTC. Amino acid sequence: CASSLVGARYEQYF.

This clonotype was recorded a few times. The V and J genes are TRBV20-1 and TRBJ2-7, with 8 bases fitting TRBD2. This CDR3 has 15 residues. Germline CDR1 and CDR2: DFQATT and SNEGSKA (reference sequence). V gave up 1 base and J gave up 2 bases; unmatched junction bases: 7. CDR3 sequence reads: CSARVLAGQTYEQYF. In DNA form, the CDR3 reads TGCAGTGCTAGAGTTTTAGCGGGGCAAACCTACGAGCAGTACTTC.

The chain combines TRBV20-1 with TRBJ1-5; 10 nucleotides match TRBD1. After removal of 1 base from V and 3 bases from J, the junction contained 3 bases not matched to a gene. Germline CDR1 is DFQATT and CDR2 is SNEGSKA (reference sequence). This CDR3 contains 15 residues. The CDR3 here is CSARVGQGVNQPQHF. CDR3 sequence (DNA): TGCAGTGCTAGAGTAGGACAGGGGGTCAATCAGCCCCAGCATTTT.

The chain is built from TRBV10-3 and TRBJ2-3, with a tentative D call TRBD2 (6 bases). The V gene lost 2 bases and the J gene lost 3 bases, with 9 bases spanning the gap. This CDR3 contains 14 residues. Germline V gives CDR1 ENHRY, CDR2 SYGVKD. CDR3: CAISERERTDTQYF. The CDR3, as DNA: TGTGCCATCAGTGAGCGGGAGAGGACAGATACGCAGTATTTT.

This clonotype has more than one count but fewer than ten. V and J are TRBV6-5 and TRBJ1-3, with no clear D. CDR3 length: 12 amino acids. Looked up from germline, CDR1 is MNHEY and CDR2 is SVGAGI. Trimming left V 8 bases short and J 8 bases short, with 13 bases between. The CDR3 DNA reads TGTGCCAGCGGTTGGTCTCGGGACACCATATATTTT. Protein sequence: CASGWSRDTIYF.

V gene TRBV10-2 combines with J gene TRBJ2-5; TRBD2 is a possible D gene (7 bases). This CDR3 spans 15 amino acids. Trimming left V 6 bases short and J 2 bases short, with 16 bases between. Germline V gives CDR1 WSHSY, CDR2 SAAADI. CDR3 sequence (DNA): TGCGCCAGCAGCAGGCTACGGGGGGCGCAAGAGACCCAGTACTTC. The encoded protein is CASSRLRGAQETQYF.

The genes are TRBV24-1 and TRBJ2-2; the D is unclear. The CDR3 runs 16 residues. The germline CDR1 and CDR2 sequences are KGHDR and SFDVKD. Trimming shortened V by 3 bases and J by 2 bases, and 12 bases separated the two germline ends. The CDR3 region is CATSDPSPRNTGELFF. Written as DNA, the CDR3 is TGTGCCACCAGTGATCCCAGTCCTAGAAACACCGGGGAGCTGTTTTTT.